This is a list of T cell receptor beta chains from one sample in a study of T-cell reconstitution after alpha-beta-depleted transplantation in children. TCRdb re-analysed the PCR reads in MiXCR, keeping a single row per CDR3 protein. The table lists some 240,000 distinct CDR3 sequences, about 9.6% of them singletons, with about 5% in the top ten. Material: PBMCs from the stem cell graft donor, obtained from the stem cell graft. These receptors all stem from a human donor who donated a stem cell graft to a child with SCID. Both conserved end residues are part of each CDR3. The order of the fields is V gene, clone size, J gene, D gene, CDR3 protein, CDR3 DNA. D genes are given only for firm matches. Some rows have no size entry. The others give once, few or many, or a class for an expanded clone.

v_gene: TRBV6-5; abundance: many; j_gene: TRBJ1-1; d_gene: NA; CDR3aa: CASGSPQDTEAFF; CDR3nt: TGTGCCAGCGGGTCTCCTCAAGACACTGAAGCTTTCTTT
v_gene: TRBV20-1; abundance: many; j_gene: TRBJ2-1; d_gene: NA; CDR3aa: CSAITGGSYNEQFF; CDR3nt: TGCAGTGCGATTACGGGGGGCAGCTACAATGAGCAGTTCTTC
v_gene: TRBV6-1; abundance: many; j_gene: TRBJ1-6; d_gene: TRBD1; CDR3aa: CASSLGGQGGSPLHF; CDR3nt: TGTGCCAGCAGTCTAGGGGGACAGGGAGGTTCACCCCTCCACTTT
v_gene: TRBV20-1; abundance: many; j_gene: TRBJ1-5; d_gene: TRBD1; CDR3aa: CTQKGGAQKTYLEPQHF; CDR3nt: TGCACGCAGAAAGGGGGCGCGCAAAAAACCTATTTGGAGCCCCAGCATTTT
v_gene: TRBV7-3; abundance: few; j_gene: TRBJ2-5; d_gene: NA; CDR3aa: CASSGEIKETQYF; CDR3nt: TGTGCCAGCAGCGGAGAAATTAAGGAGACCCAGTACTTC
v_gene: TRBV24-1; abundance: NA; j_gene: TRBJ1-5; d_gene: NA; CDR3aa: CATRLICGRGDSNQPQHF; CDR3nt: TGTGCCACCAGACTGATTTGCGGGAGAGGGGACAGCAATCAGCCCCAGCATTTT
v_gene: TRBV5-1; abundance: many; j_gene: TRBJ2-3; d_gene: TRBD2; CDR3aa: CATGGTETDTQYF; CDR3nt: TGCGCCACCGGGGGGACGGAGACAGATACGCAGTATTTT
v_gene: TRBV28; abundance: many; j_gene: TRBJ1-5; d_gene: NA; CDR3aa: CASSFGRGRRNQPQHF; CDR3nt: TGTGCCAGCAGTTTTGGCAGGGGTAGGCGCAATCAGCCCCAGCATTTT
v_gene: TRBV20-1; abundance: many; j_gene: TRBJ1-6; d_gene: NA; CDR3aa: CSARVLRQGESPLHF; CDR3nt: TGCAGTGCTAGAGTGTTACGGCAGGGAGAATCACCCCTCCACTTT
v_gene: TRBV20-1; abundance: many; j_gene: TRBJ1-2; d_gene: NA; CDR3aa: CSARAQGHGYTF; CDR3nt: TGCAGTGCTAGAGCTCAGGGCCATGGCTACACCTTC
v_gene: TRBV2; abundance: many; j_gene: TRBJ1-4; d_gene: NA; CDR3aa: CASSRTTREKLFF; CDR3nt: TGTGCCAGCAGTAGGACAACTCGGGAAAAACTGTTTTTT
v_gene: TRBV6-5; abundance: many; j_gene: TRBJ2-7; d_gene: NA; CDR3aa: CASSYSRQFSYEQYF; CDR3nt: TGTGCCAGCAGTTACTCGAGGCAGTTCTCCTACGAGCAGTACTTC
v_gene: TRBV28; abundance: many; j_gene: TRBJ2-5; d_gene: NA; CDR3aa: CASSLISGQETQYF; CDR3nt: TGTGCCAGCAGTTTAATATCCGGGCAAGAGACCCAGTACTTC
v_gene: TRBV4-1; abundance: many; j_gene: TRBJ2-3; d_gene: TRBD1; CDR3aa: CASSQDDRGHPDTQYF; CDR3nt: TGCGCCAGCAGCCAAGATGACAGGGGGCACCCAGATACGCAGTATTTT
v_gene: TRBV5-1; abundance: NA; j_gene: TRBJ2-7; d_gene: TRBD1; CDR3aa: CASSQGQVYYEQYF; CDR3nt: TGCGCCAGCAGCCAGGGACAGGTGTACTACGAGCAGTACTTC
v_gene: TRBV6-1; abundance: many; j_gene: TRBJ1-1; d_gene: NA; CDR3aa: CASRHSTGGTEAFF; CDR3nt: TGTGCCAGCAGACATAGTACCGGAGGCACTGAAGCTTTCTTT
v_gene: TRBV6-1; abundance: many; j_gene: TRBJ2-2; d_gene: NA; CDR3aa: CASRGGANTGELFF; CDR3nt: TGTGCCAGCAGGGGCGGGGCGAACACCGGGGAGCTGTTTTTT
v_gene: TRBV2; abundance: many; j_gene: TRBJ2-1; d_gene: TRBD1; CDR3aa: CASRRGQGYNEQFF; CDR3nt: TGTGCCAGCAGGAGAGGACAGGGGTACAATGAGCAGTTCTTC
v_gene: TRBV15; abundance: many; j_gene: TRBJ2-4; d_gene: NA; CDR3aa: CATRPGLAKNIQYF; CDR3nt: TGTGCCACCAGACCGGGGTTGGCCAAAAACATTCAGTACTTC
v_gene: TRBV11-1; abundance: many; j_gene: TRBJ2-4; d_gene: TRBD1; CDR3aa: CASSLIEGQGVAKNIQYF; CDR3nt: TGTGCCAGCAGCCTCATCGAAGGACAGGGGGTAGCCAAAAACATTCAGTACTTC
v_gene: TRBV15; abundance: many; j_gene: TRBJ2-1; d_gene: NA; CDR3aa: CATSRDRGASYNEQFF; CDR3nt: TGTGCCACCAGCAGAGATCGAGGGGCTTCCTACAATGAGCAGTTCTTC
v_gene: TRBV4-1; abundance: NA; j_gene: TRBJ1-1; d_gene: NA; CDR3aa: CASSQEASRKEAFF; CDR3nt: TGCGCCAGCAGCCAAGAGGCCTCAAGAAAAGAAGCTTTCTTT
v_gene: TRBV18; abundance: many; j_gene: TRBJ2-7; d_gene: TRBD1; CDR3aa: CASSPSTGTGLSYEQYF; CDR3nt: TGTGCCAGCTCACCATCCACCGGGACAGGCCTCTCCTACGAGCAGTACTTC
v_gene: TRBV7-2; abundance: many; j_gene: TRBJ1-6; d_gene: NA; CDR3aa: CASSSGTPYNSPLHF; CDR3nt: TGTGCCAGCAGTTCCGGGACCCCGTATAATTCACCCCTCCACTTT
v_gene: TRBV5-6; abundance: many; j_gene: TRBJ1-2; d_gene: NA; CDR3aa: CASSLSENYGYTF; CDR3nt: TGTGCCAGCAGCTTGTCCGAGAACTATGGCTACACCTTC
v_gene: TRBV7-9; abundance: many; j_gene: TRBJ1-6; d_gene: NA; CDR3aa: CASRTSDRNNSPLHF; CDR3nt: TGTGCCAGCAGAACCAGCGACAGGAATAATTCACCCCTCCACTTT
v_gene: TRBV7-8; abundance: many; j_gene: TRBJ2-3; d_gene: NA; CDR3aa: CASSLFSDTQYF; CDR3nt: TGTGCCAGCAGCTTATTTTCTGATACGCAGTATTTT